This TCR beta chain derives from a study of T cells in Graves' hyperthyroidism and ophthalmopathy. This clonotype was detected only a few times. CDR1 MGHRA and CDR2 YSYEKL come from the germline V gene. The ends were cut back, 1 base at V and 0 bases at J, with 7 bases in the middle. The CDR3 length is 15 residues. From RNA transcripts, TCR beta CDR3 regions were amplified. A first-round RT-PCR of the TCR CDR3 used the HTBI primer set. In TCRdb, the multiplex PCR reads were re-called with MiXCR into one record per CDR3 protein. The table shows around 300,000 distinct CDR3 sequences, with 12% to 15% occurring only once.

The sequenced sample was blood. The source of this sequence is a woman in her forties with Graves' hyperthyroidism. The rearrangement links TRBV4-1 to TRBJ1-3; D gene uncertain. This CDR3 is CASSQVASSGNTIYF. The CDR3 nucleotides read TGCGCCAGCAGCCAAGTAGCCAGCTCTGGAAACACCATATATTTT.